The clone carrying this TCR beta chain was counted once. This entry comes from a study of T cell changes during pregnancy in multiple sclerosis. Here immunoSEQ multiplex PCR was the method, and the copy in TCRdb shows in-frame clones only, minus some. The sample lists 43,000 or so clones, over 90% occurring once. V gave up 2 bases and J gave up 0 bases, with 8 bases separating them. The CDR3 is made up of 15 amino acids. Per the germline V gene, CDR1 is SEHNR and CDR2 is FQNEAQ (reference sequence). Sequenced material: peripheral blood, taken in the third trimester of pregnancy. This chain joins TRBV7-9 and TRBJ1-3, with D uncertain. This TCR was recovered from a female donor with multiple sclerosis, enrolled in a pregnancy study. In DNA form, the CDR3 reads TGTGCCAGCAGCTTAAAAGGGAGCTCTGGAAACACCATATATTTT. It encodes CASSLKGSSGNTIYF.